The source of this TCR beta chain is a study of T cell repertoires in cytomegalovirus infection. Study details: Public signatures in TCR beta pointed to CMV infection and matching HLA type. Study-wide points: Ex vivo responses were dominated by HLA-C-restricted CMV-specific TCR beta clonotypes.

One entry per CDR3 protein, called by TCRdb with MiXCR from the reads. The sample holds about 360,000 distinct CDR3 sequences, 15% to 20% seen once. A remark on this clonotype: The antigen is unknown.

The germline V gene encodes CDR1 MNHEY and CDR2 SMNVEV (reference sequence). CDR3 length: 11 amino acids. The V end was cut by 7 bases, the J end by 10 bases, with 11 bases between. The sequence came from a human donor in good health (CMV status not recorded). Some clones in this sample may be carry-over from other donors' samples. This chain connects TRBV27 to TRBJ2-1; unclear D gene. Specimen: PBMCs. The CDR3 sequence: CASTNGEEQFF. CDR3 in DNA: TGTGCCAGCACGAACGGAGAGGAGCAGTTCTTC.